This TCR beta chain was observed in a study of OX40 agonist ivuxolimab in advanced cancers. For context, the study as a whole: Ivuxolimab, which targeted the costimulatory receptor OX40 (CD134), was an agonistic, fully human IgG2 monoclonal antibody. Intravenous ivuxolimab was administered to patients every 2 weeks at six dose levels: 0.01, 0.1, 0.3, 1.5, 3 and 10 mg/kg. Among the roughly 52 dose-escalation patients, some 19 had hepatocellular carcinoma, 15 or so melanoma, 9 renal cell carcinoma and 9 head and neck cancer. In the dose-escalation cohort, more than 80% of patients were male, and the mean age was around 60 years with a range of about 23 to 79. Patients were allowed to have had prior anti-PD-1, anti-PD-L1 or anti-CTLA-4 therapy, and roughly 40% of the dose-escalation patients had been treated with checkpoint inhibitors. Partial responses occurred in three dose-escalation patients: two with cutaneous melanoma and one with hepatocellular carcinoma. The point of sequencing TCRbeta in the periphery was to test whether ivuxolimab changed TCR sequence diversity and drove clonal T-cell expansion. The paper describes the monotherapy dose-escalation part (N = 52 patients) of the phase I trial of ivuxolimab. The paper's findings and limits, for the study overall: Antigen specificity was not determined for the clonally expanded peripheral T cells. Low levels of normalized T-cell clonal expansion were also seen in some patients who did not respond. At doses from 0.1 to 3.0 mg/kg, clonal expansion was seen in both CD4+ and CD8+ blood T cells between baseline and week 6. In the 0.1-3.0 mg/kg groups, partial responders were among the patients with the lowest normalized peripheral clonal expansion, particularly in CD8+ T cells. After ivuxolimab, CD8+ T cells had more expanded clones than CD4+ T cells on average.

For sequencing of the TCRbeta CDR3 region, genomic DNA was extracted from the sorted cells. TCRbeta CDR3 regions were sequenced using the immunoSEQ Assay. As stored in TCRdb, this immuneACCESS dataset retains in-frame rearrangements with V and J assigned. A fraction of the clones does not appear; measured against another copy, unresolved V genes explain less than half of the discrepancy, and the remainder lacks a known reason. A total of over 100,000 clones appear in this sample, around 93% of them only once. The ten largest clonotypes hold around 0.15% of the sample. The trial excluded patients who had a history of autoimmune disease or who were on systemic immunosuppression. Peripheral blood for TCR sequencing was collected from all dose cohorts at baseline, on cycle 4 day 1, and on cycle 7 day 1. Samples came from an open-label, multicenter, first-in-human phase I dose-escalation trial of ivuxolimab. Adults with locally advanced or metastatic melanoma, renal cell carcinoma, hepatocellular carcinoma or head and neck squamous cell carcinoma were enrolled in the trial. Before TCR sequencing, CD4+ T cells and CD8+ T cells from peripheral blood were sorted into separate populations.

Note on this clone: Its antigen is currently not known. Base qualities are not at hand, and no much larger clone is one base apart.

As encoded in the germline V gene (reference sequence), CDR1 is LNHNV while CDR2 is YYDKDF. There are 17 amino acids in the CDR3, from cysteine to phenylalanine inclusive. This entry keeps only the CDR3 DNA: 51 bases, framed from base 1. The trim is 0 bases for V and 0 bases for J, with a gap of 14 bases between the germline ends. Sequenced here: CD4+ or CD8+ T cells sorted from blood, sampled in a trial of the OX40 agonist ivuxolimab. The chain links TRBV15 with TRBJ1-1, with the identity of the D gene unclear. The TCR was taken from an adult with an advanced solid tumor such as melanoma, head and neck, liver or kidney cancer. The sequence in DNA is TGTGCCACCAGCAGAGATCCCCGGGGTCGTTTGAACACTGAAGCTTTCTTT. It translates to CATSRDPRGRLNTEAFF.